A single sample gave rise to the 27 T cell receptor beta chains below, sequenced in a study of blood T cell repertoires in COVID-19. Data came from immunoSEQ multiplex PCR; TCRdb stores just in-frame clones and leaves some out. The sample yields hundreds of thousands of clones, around 83% seen once. Sequencing was performed on peripheral blood. The receptors derive from a woman aged 45-60 years with acute or convalescent COVID-19.

In this sample, this clone turned up a few times. Different DNA sequences within this sample yield the same CDR3. The gene calls are TRBV24-1 and TRBJ1-3; 8 bases are shared with TRBD1. The V gene's germline CDR1 is KGHDR and CDR2 SFDVKD. The ends lost 2 bases at V and 2 bases at J; junction bases unmatched: 1. CDR3 length equals 15 residues. The CDR3 loop is CATSDSRGPGNTIYF. CDR3 sequence (DNA): TGTGCCACCAGTGATTCCAGGGGGCCTGGAAACACCATATATTTT.

In this sample, this clone turned up once. The CDR3, as DNA: TGTGCCAGCGGGTGGGGACTAGCGCCCAATGAGCAGTTCTTC. The encoded protein is CASGWGLAPNEQFF. The chain recombines TRBV27 with TRBJ2-1, with TRBD2 matching 10 bases. This CDR3 region has 14 residues. Germline trimming cut 8 bases from V and 6 bases from J; bases unmatched to any gene: 7. In germline, CDR1 is MNHEY, CDR2 SMNVEV (reference sequence).

The gene calls are TRBV5-1 and TRBJ1-2; D might be TRBD1 (6 bases). Germline V lookup: CDR1 SGHRS, CDR2 YFSETQ. V gave up 4 bases and J gave up 8 bases, with 18 bases separating them. The CDR3 loop spans 14 amino acids. The CDR3 here is CASSPNREGGGYTF. The CDR3 DNA reads TGCGCCAGCAGCCCGAACAGGGAAGGGGGAGGCTACACCTTC.

V and J are TRBV10-1 and TRBJ1-3; D gene uncertain. The CDR3 extends over 15 amino acids. In germline, CDR1 is WNHNN, CDR2 SYGVQD (reference sequence). V was shortened by 6 bases and J by 0 bases, with 12 bases between the two germline ends. This CDR3 is CASSPGRLSGNTIYF. The CDR3 DNA is TGCGCCAGCAGCCCGGGGAGACTCTCTGGAAACACCATATATTTT.

This clone turned up a few times. Here the CDR3 omits its conserved ending phenylalanine or tryptophan, so a read error is the likely source. The DNA is omitted, as the CDR3 cannot be located on it reliably, and the CDR3 follows TCRdb's listing. The V gene is TRBV5-5, the J gene TRBJ2-7; TRBD2 is the table's D call, not checked against the DNA. 18 amino acids form the CDR3, both terminal residues included. Germline V gene sequence: CDR1 SGHKS, CDR2 YYEKEE (reference sequence). CDR3: CASSLNFQGKTRTLAGVY.

The chain combines TRBV5-1 with TRBJ2-1, with 9 bases fitting TRBD2. This CDR3 is built from 16 residues. Germline-derived CDR1 and CDR2 are SGHRS and YFSETQ. J gave up 7 bases and V 3 bases, and 11 bases lay outside the gene matches. The CDR3 coding sequence is TGCGCCAGCAGCTCATTTAGCGGGAGAGCGGGGAATGAGCAGTTCTTC. Its protein is CASSSFSGRAGNEQFF.

The V and J genes are TRBV24-1 and TRBJ2-2; D ambiguous. The CDR3 spans 17 residues. V lost 1 base and J lost 0, with 11 bases in between. Germline CDR1 is KGHDR and CDR2 is SFDVKD. The CDR3 here is CATSDLTFAANTGELFF. CDR3 in DNA: TGTGCCACCAGTGATTTAACTTTCGCCGCGAACACCGGGGAGCTGTTTTTT.

This chain connects TRBV3-1 (or the pseudogene TRBV3-2) to TRBJ1-2; 7 nucleotides agree with TRBD1. The CDR3 is made up of 14 amino acids. The germline gives CDR1 LGHDT, CDR2 YNNKEL (reference sequence). Germline trimming cut 4 bases from V and 8 bases from J; bases unmatched to any gene: 10. The CDR3 protein is CASSRGDRARGYTF. The CDR3 DNA follows: TGTGCCAGCAGCCGGGGAGACAGGGCGCGGGGCTACACCTTC.

The V and J genes are TRBV5-1 and TRBJ2-3; the D gene is possibly TRBD1 (6 bases). V gave up 0 bases and J gave up 2 bases, with 10 bases separating them. Germline V gene data show CDR1 as SGHRS and CDR2 as YFSETQ. The CDR3 spans 15 residues. The chain's CDR3 is CASSLVDRPTDTQYF. The CDR3 DNA is TGCGCCAGCAGCTTGGTTGACAGGCCCACAGATACGCAGTATTTT.

The rearrangement uses TRBV6-6 and TRBJ2-7; 12 nucleotides align to TRBD1. The junction had 4 bases not matched to a gene; V was cut back by 4 bases and J by 3 bases. The CDR3 sequence is 15 residues long. Per the germline V gene, CDR1 is MNHNY and CDR2 is SVGAGI (reference sequence). Here the CDR3 reads CASSSRDRGLYEQYF. Written as DNA, the CDR3 is TGTGCCAGCAGTTCCCGGGACAGGGGGCTCTACGAGCAGTACTTC.

This sequence joins TRBV18 and TRBJ2-3; 12 bases line up with TRBD2. V was clipped by 5 bases and J by 5 bases; unmatched bases: 11. Germline V gene data show CDR1 as KGHSH and CDR2 as LQKENI. There are 17 residues in the CDR3. CDR3 residues: CASSLGLAGYSGDTQYF. As DNA, the CDR3 is TGTGCCAGCTCATTGGGACTAGCGGGTTATTCGGGAGATACGCAGTATTTT.

This clone occurred a few times. V is TRBV29-1 and J is TRBJ2-3; D remains unclear. CDR1 SQVTM and CDR2 ANQGSEA come from the germline V gene. CDR3 length: 12 residues. The germline V and J ends were trimmed by 3 bases and 2 bases, with 6 bases remaining between them. CDR3 protein: CSVELDTDTQYF. CDR3 nucleotide sequence: TGCAGCGTTGAGTTAGACACAGATACGCAGTATTTT.

This chain connects TRBV28 to TRBJ1-2; 10 bases are a match to TRBD1. The CDR3 runs to 14 residues. V lost 5 bases, J lost 7 bases, and 7 bases stayed unmatched. CDR1 MDHEN and CDR2 SYDVKM come from the germline V gene. The CDR3 nucleotides read TGTGCCAGCAGTGGGACAGGGGCGCGGGCTGGCTACACCTTC. Its translation is CASSGTGARAGYTF.

The rearrangement joins TRBV6-6 to TRBJ2-7, with TRBD1 identical over 7 bases. The trim removed 2 bases at V and 3 bases at J, leaving 10 bases unmatched. Germline loops: CDR1 MNHNY, CDR2 SVGAGI (reference sequence). The CDR3 consists of 16 residues. The CDR3 DNA sequence: TGTGCCAGCAGTTACGACCCGGAGACAGGGAACTACGAGCAGTACTTC. It codes for CASSYDPETGNYEQYF.

The chain combines TRBV7-2 with TRBJ2-2; tentatively, D is TRBD2 (5 bases). From germline, CDR1 is SGHTA and CDR2 FQGNSA. The CDR3 totals 13 residues. V was shortened by 5 bases and J by 7 bases, with 11 bases between the two germline ends. The CDR3 coding sequence is TGTGCCAGCAGCCCAGACTACTTCGGGGAGCTGTTTTTT. Translation: CASSPDYFGELFF.

The chain couples TRBV14 to TRBJ2-2; a possible D gene is TRBD1 (6 bases). The CDR3 extends over 14 amino acids. Germline V gene sequence: CDR1 SGHDN, CDR2 FVKESK. Between the trimmed V and J ends, which lost 5 bases and 3 bases, there was a span of 10 bases. DNA for the CDR3: TGTGCCAGCAGCAGACAGGCGTACACCGGGGAGCTGTTTTTT. It is translated as CASSRQAYTGELFF.

The rearrangement joins TRBV4-2 to TRBJ2-1; 8 nucleotides align to TRBD2. Germline lookup yields CDR1 LGHNA and CDR2 YNFKEQ. The CDR3 is 17 residues long. After removal of 1 base from V and 1 base from J, the junction contained 6 bases not matched to a gene. The CDR3 DNA sequence: TGTGCCAGCAGCCAAGCGCCACTAGCGGTGTCCTACAATGAGCAGTTCTTC. As protein: CASSQAPLAVSYNEQFF.

The chain uses TRBV20-1 and TRBJ1-1; 7 nucleotides match TRBD1. This CDR3 is built from 11 residues. Germline assignment: CDR1 DFQATT and CDR2 SNEGSKA (reference sequence). Trimming removed 6 bases from V and 10 bases from J; junction bases left unmatched: 8. As DNA, the CDR3 is TGCAGTGCCCGGACAGGCTGGGGAGCTTTCTTT. It specifies CSARTGWGAFF.

CDR3 loop: CASSQGYQETQYF. The CDR3 DNA reads TGTGCCAGCAGTCAGGGTTACCAAGAGACCCAGTACTTC. The gene calls are TRBV6-5 and TRBJ2-5; a weak D match, TRBD1 (5 bases). Germline values: CDR1 MNHEY, CDR2 SVGAGI. V lost 5 bases, J lost 0 bases, and 7 bases lay in between. This CDR3 has 13 residues.

The chain links TRBV19 to TRBJ2-3; tentatively, D is TRBD1 (5 bases). The germline V gene has CDR1 LNHDA and CDR2 SQIVND (reference sequence). There are 13 residues in the CDR3. V lost 2 bases and J 4 bases, leaving 7 bases between the germline ends. The CDR3 sequence: CASSIWGADTQYF. CDR3 coding DNA: TGTGCCAGTAGTATATGGGGCGCAGATACGCAGTATTTT.

CDR3 sequence: CASSYDRPSNQPQHF. The CDR3 region has the DNA TGTGCCAGCAGTTACGACAGGCCTAGCAATCAGCCCCAGCATTTT. This chain links TRBV6-6 with TRBJ1-5, with D possibly TRBD1 on 6 matching bases. From germline, CDR1 is MNHNY and CDR2 SVGAGI (reference sequence). The CDR3 totals 15 residues. V lost 2 bases and J lost 0, with 8 bases in between.

CDR3 bases: TGCGCCAGCAGCCCAAACCCGGGACAGGGAGGGGAGACCCAGTACTTC. It specifies CASSPNPGQGGETQYF. The chain combines TRBV5-1 with TRBJ2-5; TRBD1 aligns across 9 bases. Trimming took 4 bases from V and 5 from J; bases not matched to a gene: 12. The germline CDR1 and CDR2 sequences are SGHRS and YFSETQ. The length of the CDR3 is 16 residues.

The V and J genes are TRBV7-2 and TRBJ1-5; D is possibly TRBD1 (5 bases). Deletions cut 5 bases from V and 2 bases from J, with 16 bases between. The CDR3 totals 16 residues. CDR1 and CDR2 from the germline V gene are SGHTA and FQGNSA. The CDR3 DNA reads TGTGCCAGCAGCCCCGGGGGGGGGTTGGGCAATCAGCCCCAGCATTTT. Translation gives CASSPGGGLGNQPQHF.

Points on this clone: A junction end diverges from the germline sequence, so it may reflect a read error. The chain uses TRBV25-1 and TRBJ2-7; 9 nucleotides match TRBD1. The CDR3 consists of 15 residues. Germline CDR1 and CDR2: MGHDK and SYGVNS. The CDR3 loop is CASSDWDRVSSEQYF. In DNA form, the CDR3 reads TGTGCCAGCAGTGACTGGGACAGGGTATCCTCCGAGCAGTACTTC.

This sequence joins TRBV10-1 and TRBJ2-3, with a weak D call TRBD2 (6 bases). Germline CDR1 is WNHNN and CDR2 is SYGVQD (reference sequence). The length of the CDR3 is 17 residues. The V and J ends lost 2 bases and 0 bases respectively, with 15 bases between them. The CDR3 coding sequence is TGCGCCAGCAGTGAGACGTATCGGGCGGGGAGCACAGATACGCAGTATTTT. Its protein product is CASSETYRAGSTDTQYF.

The chain combines TRBV27 with TRBJ2-7; D unresolved. This CDR3 contains 14 residues. Trimming cost V 0 bases and J 3 bases, with 9 bases left between them. Germline values: CDR1 MNHEY, CDR2 SMNVEV (reference sequence). The CDR3 loop is CASSLSSQNYEQYF. The CDR3 nucleotides are TGTGCCAGCAGTTTATCGTCTCAGAACTACGAGCAGTACTTC.

V usage is TRBV9 and J usage is TRBJ1-2, with D perhaps TRBD1 (5 bases). Trimming cost V 2 bases and J 1 base, with 9 bases left between them. This CDR3 comprises 14 residues. CDR1 is SGDLS, CDR2 YYNGEE, per germline. The CDR3 sequence is CASSVGQGNYGYTF. Here the CDR3 DNA reads TGTGCCAGCAGCGTGGGGCAGGGTAACTATGGCTACACCTTC.